This record covers a single T cell receptor beta chain. Its antigen is not known. The record originates from a study of T cell responses to AZD1222 COVID-19 vaccine. Study results and caveats: Unmutated regions of variants are reportedly targeted by nearly half of spike-specific TCRs. Baseline testing showed seropositivity in only a handful of AZD1222 recipients. White British people made up most donors, females outnumbered males, and clonal diversity was possibly underestimated. Spike-specific TCR repertoires showed rising breadth and depth after two AZD1222 doses.

Profiled with immunoSEQ multiplex PCR; TCRdb holds only in-frame clones, not every one. The sample consists of roughly 150,000 clones, around 93% of them appearing once. The clonotype was recovered from an adult who received the AZD1222 COVID-19 vaccine. The specimen was peripheral blood, collected 28 days after the second AZD1222 dose.

The CDR3 loop is CASSFGGGGGQPQHF. The CDR3 nucleotides read TGTGCCAGCAGTTTCGGGGGAGGTGGAGGTCAGCCCCAGCATTTT. The chain joins TRBV27 to TRBJ1-5; tentative D call: TRBD1 (5 bases). CDR1 is MNHEY and CDR2 is SMNVEV in the germline V gene (reference sequence). The CDR3 contains 15 residues. The V end lost 3 bases, the J end lost 6 bases, and 15 bases lay between the germline ends.